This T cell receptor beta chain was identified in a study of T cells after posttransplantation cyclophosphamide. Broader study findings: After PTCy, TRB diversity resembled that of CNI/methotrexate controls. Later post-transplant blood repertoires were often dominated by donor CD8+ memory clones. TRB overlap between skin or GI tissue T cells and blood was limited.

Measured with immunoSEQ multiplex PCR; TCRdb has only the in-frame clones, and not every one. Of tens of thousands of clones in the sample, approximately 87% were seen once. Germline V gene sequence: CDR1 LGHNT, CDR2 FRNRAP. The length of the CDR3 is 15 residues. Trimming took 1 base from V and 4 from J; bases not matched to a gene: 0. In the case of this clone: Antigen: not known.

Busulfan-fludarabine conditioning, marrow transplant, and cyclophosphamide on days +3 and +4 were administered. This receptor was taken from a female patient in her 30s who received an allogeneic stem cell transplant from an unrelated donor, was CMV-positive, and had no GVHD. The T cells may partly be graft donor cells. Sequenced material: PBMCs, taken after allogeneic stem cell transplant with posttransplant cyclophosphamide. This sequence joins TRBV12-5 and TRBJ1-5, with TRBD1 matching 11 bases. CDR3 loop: CASGLGDRGNQPQHF. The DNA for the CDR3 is TGTGCTAGTGGTTTGGGGGACAGGGGGAATCAGCCCCAGCATTTT. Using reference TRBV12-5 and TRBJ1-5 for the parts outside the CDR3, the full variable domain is DARVTQTPRHKVTEMGQEVTMRCQPILGHNTVFWYRQTMMQGLELLAYFRNRAPLDDSGMPKDRFSAEMPDATLATLKIQPSEPRDSAVYFCASGLGDRGNQPQHFGDGTRLSIL.